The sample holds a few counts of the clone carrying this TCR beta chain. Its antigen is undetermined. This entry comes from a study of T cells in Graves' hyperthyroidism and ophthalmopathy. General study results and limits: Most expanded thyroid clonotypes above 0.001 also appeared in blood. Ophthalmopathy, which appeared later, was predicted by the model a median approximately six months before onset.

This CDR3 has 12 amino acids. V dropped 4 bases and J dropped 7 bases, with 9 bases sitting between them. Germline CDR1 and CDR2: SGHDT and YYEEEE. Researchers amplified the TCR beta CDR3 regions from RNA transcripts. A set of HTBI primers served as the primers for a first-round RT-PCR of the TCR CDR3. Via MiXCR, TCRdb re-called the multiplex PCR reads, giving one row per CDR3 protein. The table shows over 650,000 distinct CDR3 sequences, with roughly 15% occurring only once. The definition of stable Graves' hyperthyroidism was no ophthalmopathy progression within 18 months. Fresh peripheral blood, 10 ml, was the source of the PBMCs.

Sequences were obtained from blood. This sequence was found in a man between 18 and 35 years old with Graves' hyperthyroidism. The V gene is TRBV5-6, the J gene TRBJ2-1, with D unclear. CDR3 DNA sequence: TGTGCCAGCAGCCACCCCGAGAATGAGCAGTTCTTC. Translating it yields CASSHPENEQFF.